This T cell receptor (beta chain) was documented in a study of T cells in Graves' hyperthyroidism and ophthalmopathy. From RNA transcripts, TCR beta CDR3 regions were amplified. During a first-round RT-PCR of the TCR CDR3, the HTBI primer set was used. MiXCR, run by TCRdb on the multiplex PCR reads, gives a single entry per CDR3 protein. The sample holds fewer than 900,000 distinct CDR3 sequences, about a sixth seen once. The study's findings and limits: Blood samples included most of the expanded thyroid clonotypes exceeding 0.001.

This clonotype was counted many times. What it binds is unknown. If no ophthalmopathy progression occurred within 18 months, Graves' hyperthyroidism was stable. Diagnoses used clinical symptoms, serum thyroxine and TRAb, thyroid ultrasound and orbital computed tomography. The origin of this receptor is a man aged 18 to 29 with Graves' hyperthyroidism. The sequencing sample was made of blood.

CDR3 in DNA: TGTGCCAGCAGCACAGGGAATATTGGCTATGGCTACACCTTC. Residues: CASSTGNIGYGYTF. V and J are TRBV6-2 or TRBV6-3 and TRBJ1-2, with D perhaps matching TRBD1 (6 bases). V lost 6 bases to trimming and J lost 4 bases, with 15 bases between them. This CDR3 spans 14 amino acids. Looked up from germline, CDR1 is MNHEY and CDR2 is SVGEGT.